The source of this TCR beta chain is a study of T cell repertoires in cytomegalovirus infection. Study-level background: Indicated by public TCR beta signatures were CMV infection and matching HLA type.

Overall study findings and caveats: There were carriers of CMV plus the relevant HLA, and cumulative public TCR beta family frequency identified them. HLA-C-restricted CMV clonotypes gave the most frequent clonotype in two of eight donors.

The table lists this clonotype with many counts. What it binds is not known. MiXCR, run by TCRdb on the reads, gives a single entry per CDR3 protein. The sample lists more than 150,000 distinct CDR3 sequences; approximately 19% were seen once. Looked up from germline, CDR1 is SGHVS and CDR2 is FNYEAQ. The V end lost 5 bases, the J end lost 8 bases, and 18 bases lay between the germline ends. The CDR3 spans 14 residues. The material sequenced was PBMCs. The chain recombines TRBV7-6 with TRBJ1-2, with D unclear. This TCR was sampled from a human donor in good health (CMV status not recorded). Some clones in this sample may be carry-over from other donors' samples. CDR3 region: CASSGESGIWGYTF. CDR3 nucleotides: TGTGCCAGCAGCGGAGAGTCCGGGATATGGGGCTACACCTTC.